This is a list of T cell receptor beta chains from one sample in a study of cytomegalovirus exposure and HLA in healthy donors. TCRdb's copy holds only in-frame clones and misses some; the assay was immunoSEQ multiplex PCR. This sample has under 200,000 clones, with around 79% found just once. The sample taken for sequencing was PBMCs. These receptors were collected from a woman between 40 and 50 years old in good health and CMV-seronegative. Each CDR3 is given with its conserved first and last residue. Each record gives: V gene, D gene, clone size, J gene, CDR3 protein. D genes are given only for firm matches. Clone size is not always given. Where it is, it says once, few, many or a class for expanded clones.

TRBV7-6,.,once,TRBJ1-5,CASSLEARRSGQPQHF
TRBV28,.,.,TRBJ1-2,CASSRAGYGYTF
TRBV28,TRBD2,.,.,CASSWKIGTTLSSYEQYF
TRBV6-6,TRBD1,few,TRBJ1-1,CASREPGQGVNTEAFF
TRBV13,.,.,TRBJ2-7,CASSLGEDTYEQYF
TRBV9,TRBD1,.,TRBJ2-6,CASSDYWGQGRSGANVLTF
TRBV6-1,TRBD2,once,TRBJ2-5,CASSGAFSGGAQETQYF
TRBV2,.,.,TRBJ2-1,CASSPIAVSYNEQFF
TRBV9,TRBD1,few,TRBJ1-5,CASSVGLDRDSNQPQHF
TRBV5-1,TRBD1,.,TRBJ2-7,CASSLTGQGPEQYF
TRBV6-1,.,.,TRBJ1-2,CASKQGTPNYGYTF
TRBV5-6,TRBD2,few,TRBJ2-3,CASSSGLAGDTQYF
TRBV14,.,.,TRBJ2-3,CASSQVTSGANAQYF
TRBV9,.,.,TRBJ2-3,CASNRGWDTDTQYF
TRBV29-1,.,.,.,CSVLTGSEQYF
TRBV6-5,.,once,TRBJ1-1,CASSSRTEAFF
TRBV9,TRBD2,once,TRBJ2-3,CASSVGTSGFVDTQYF
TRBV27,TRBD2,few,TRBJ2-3,CASSSLAGGPTDTQYF
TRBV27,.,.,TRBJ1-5,CASSSTNQPQHF
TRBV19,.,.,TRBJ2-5,CASKRPGETQYF
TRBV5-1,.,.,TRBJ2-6,CASSLTASSSGANVLTF
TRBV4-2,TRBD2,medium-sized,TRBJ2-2,CASSQDGASGPTGELFF
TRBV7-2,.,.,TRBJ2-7,CASSRERYEQYF
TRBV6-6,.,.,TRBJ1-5,CASSYESDQPQHF
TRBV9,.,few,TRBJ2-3,CASSVESTTQYF
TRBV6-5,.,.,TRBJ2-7,CASSYGRVYEQYF
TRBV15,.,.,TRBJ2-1,CATSPYKGSYNEQFF
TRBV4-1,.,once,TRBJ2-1,CASSQEGTGVGNEQFF
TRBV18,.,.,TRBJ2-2,CASSRLAGQNTGELFF
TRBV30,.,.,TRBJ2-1,CAWSVRGNYNEQFF
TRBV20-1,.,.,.,CSARQGHEQYF
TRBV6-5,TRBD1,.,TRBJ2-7,CASRRDRGPYEQYF
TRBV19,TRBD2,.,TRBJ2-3,CASSRGLAGVPSTDTQYF
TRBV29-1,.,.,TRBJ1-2,CSVDAGINYGYTF
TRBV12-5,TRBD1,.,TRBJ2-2,CASGRRQGANTGELFF
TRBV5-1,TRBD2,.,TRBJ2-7,CASSYRTSGSPEQYF
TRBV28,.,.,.,CASSSEVDEQYF
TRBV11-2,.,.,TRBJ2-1,CASSSLSRPYNEQFF
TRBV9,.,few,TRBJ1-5,CASSEQGLSNQPQHF
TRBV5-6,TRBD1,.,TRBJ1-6,CASSRQGRGNSPLHF
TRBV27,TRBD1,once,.,CASSLYPDRRYYEQYF
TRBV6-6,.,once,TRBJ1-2,CASIALGYREIGGYTF
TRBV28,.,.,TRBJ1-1,CASSLLVRVSNTEAFF
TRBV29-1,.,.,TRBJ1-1,CSGRMGNTEAFF
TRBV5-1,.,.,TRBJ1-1,CASSLFAISSMMNTEAFF
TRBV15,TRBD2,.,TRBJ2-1,CATSRDLAGGLNEQFF
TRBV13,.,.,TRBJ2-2,CASSFASGYGELFF
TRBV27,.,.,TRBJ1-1,CASSGEMNTEAFF
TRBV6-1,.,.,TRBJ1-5,CASSRENSNQPQHF
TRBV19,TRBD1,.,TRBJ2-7,CASSPDRVLSYEQYF
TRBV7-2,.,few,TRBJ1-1,CASSLSTEAFF
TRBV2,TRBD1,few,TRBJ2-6,CASSALRGRTGANVLTF
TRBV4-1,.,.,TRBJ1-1,CASSQSRYTEAFF